This entry lists 13 T cell receptor beta chains sequenced from one sample in a study of T-cell memory formation after mild COVID-19. TCRdb reprocessed the 5' RACE reads via MiXCR and lists one record per CDR3 protein. The sample includes hundreds of thousands of distinct CDR3 sequences, roughly 24% seen only once; the top ten take about 8.7%. The sample taken for sequencing was PBMCs or a T cell subset sorted from them (not recorded which). The receptors here all came from an adult woman who had mild COVID-19 (a few samples of this study predate the infection). Cell type and time point are not known.

This clonotype was seen a handful of times. The J gene is TRBJ2-2, the V gene TRBV29-1; 8 bases fit TRBD1. Germline lookup yields CDR1 SQVTM and CDR2 ANQGSEA. Trimming at V came to 7 bases and at J to 5 bases, leaving 9 bases not matched to a gene. The CDR3 runs 14 residues. CDR3 DNA sequence: TGCAGCGCTTCACAGGGGGGCTTTACCGGGGAGCTGTTTTTT. It specifies CSASQGGFTGELFF.

This clonotype was detected a few times. The chain uses TRBV5-6 and TRBJ1-1; D might be TRBD1 (5 bases). The ends were cut back, 0 bases at V and 6 bases at J, with 15 bases in the middle. From germline, CDR1 is SGHDT and CDR2 YYEEEE. CDR3 length: 15 residues. CDR3 residues: CASSLDLVRGPEAFF. CDR3 bases: TGTGCCAGCAGCTTGGACCTAGTACGGGGCCCTGAAGCTTTCTTT.

The chain carries TRBV24-1 and TRBJ2-1; TRBD2 matches 12 bases. Germline V lookup: CDR1 KGHDR, CDR2 SFDVKD. The CDR3 spans 16 residues. V gave up 3 bases and J gave up 5 bases; unmatched junction bases: 4. The CDR3 sequence: CATSDRLAGVNNEQFF. The CDR3 DNA is TGTGCCACCAGTGATCGACTAGCGGGAGTTAACAATGAGCAGTTCTTC.

This clonotype was counted ten times or more. The genes are TRBV3-1 and TRBJ2-3; TRBD1 agrees at 9 bases. Germline loops: CDR1 LGHDT, CDR2 YNNKEL (reference sequence). This CDR3 is 16 amino acids long. V was clipped by 2 bases and J by 4 bases; unmatched bases: 7. CDR3 nucleotides: TGTGCCAGCAGCCAAAGGATCACAGGGGGCGCAGATACGCAGTATTTT. As protein: CASSQRITGGADTQYF.

This clonotype was picked up a small number of times. This chain joins TRBV10-3 and TRBJ2-5, with TRBD2 identical over 7 bases. The V gene's germline CDR1 is ENHRY and CDR2 SYGVKD. The J segment lost 4 bases and the V segment lost 5 bases, leaving 13 bases of the junction unmatched. CDR3 size: 16 residues. Here the CDR3 reads CAISRSVGGLSETQYF. The CDR3 DNA reads as TGTGCCATCAGTAGAAGCGTGGGAGGGTTGTCAGAGACCCAGTACTTC.

This clonotype appeared a few times. The CDR3 sequence: CASSPQGRAIQPQHF. The CDR3 DNA follows: TGTGCCAGCAGCCCTCAGGGCAGGGCGATACAGCCCCAGCATTTT. This rearrangement joins TRBV12-3 or TRBV12-4 to TRBJ1-5, with a tentative D call TRBD1 (5 bases). The CDR3 length is 15 residues. The V and J ends lost 6 bases and 7 bases respectively, with 19 bases between them.

The genes are TRBV3-1 and TRBJ2-7; a possible D gene is TRBD1 (6 bases). The CDR3 loop spans 16 amino acids. Germline loops: CDR1 LGHDT, CDR2 YNNKEL (reference sequence). Trimming took off 4 bases at V and 0 bases at J, with 16 bases between the two ends. The CDR3 loop reads CASSRDTTGPSYEQYF. Written as DNA, the CDR3 is TGTGCCAGCAGCCGAGACACCACAGGGCCCTCCTACGAGCAGTACTTC.

This clonotype has a handful of counts. V usage is TRBV10-3 and J usage is TRBJ1-5; TRBD1 aligns across 11 bases. V trimming: 6 bases; J trimming: 6 bases; junction bases outside the gene matches: 4. Per the germline V gene, CDR1 is ENHRY and CDR2 is SYGVKD. This CDR3 contains 14 residues. The CDR3 is CAISGTGGPQPQHF. As DNA, the CDR3 is TGTGCCATCAGCGGGACAGGGGGTCCTCAGCCCCAGCATTTT.

V usage is TRBV20-1 and J usage is TRBJ2-5, with D perhaps TRBD1 (5 bases). The germline CDR1 and CDR2 sequences are DFQATT and SNEGSKA (reference sequence). Trimming pared 6 bases from V and 3 bases from J, leaving 14 bases between. There are 13 residues in the CDR3. The CDR3 sequence: CSAPPAGKETQYF. In nucleotides, the CDR3 is TGCAGTGCCCCTCCGGCAGGGAAAGAGACCCAGTACTTC.

As regards this clonotype: The conserved closing phenylalanine or tryptophan is absent in this CDR3, likely reflecting a read error. V gene TRBV5-5 combines with J gene TRBJ2-2; TRBD1 matches at 9 bases. The CDR3 spans 16 residues. The germline gives CDR1 SGHKS, CDR2 YYEKEE (reference sequence). J gave up 3 bases and V 3 bases, and 6 bases lay outside the gene matches. The CDR3 DNA reads TGTGCCAGCAGCTCACCGGGACAGGGATACACCGGGGAGCTGTTTTCT. Protein product: CASSSPGQGYTGELFS.

This clonotype has more than one count but fewer than ten. The chain has TRBV5-1 and TRBJ2-1; D remains unclear. With 0 bases removed from V and 4 bases from J, the gap between germline ends came to 8 bases. The CDR3 runs 14 residues. Germline V lookup: CDR1 SGHRS, CDR2 YFSETQ. CDR3 in DNA: TGCGCCAGCAGCTTGGAACAAAAGTACAATGAGCAGTTCTTC. Translated: CASSLEQKYNEQFF. The full variable domain, its missing parts supplied by reference TRBV5-1 and TRBJ2-1, is KAGVTQTPRYLIKTRGQQVTLSCSPISGHRSVSWYQQTPGQGLQFLFEYFSETQRNKGNFPGRFSGRQFSNSRSEMNVSTLELGDSALYLCASSLEQKYNEQFFGPGTRLTVL.

This chain uses TRBV14 with TRBJ2-5; 8 nucleotides agree with TRBD2. This CDR3 comprises 16 residues. Trimming cost V 4 bases and J 1 base; bases outside gene matches: 8. In germline, CDR1 is SGHDN, CDR2 FVKESK. The CDR3 reads CASSLPGGPSQETQYF. CDR3 in DNA: TGTGCCAGCAGCCTTCCGGGGGGGCCGTCCCAAGAGACCCAGTACTTC.

The V and J genes are TRBV7-8 and TRBJ2-7; TRBD2 matches at 10 bases. V lost 5 bases and J lost 6; bases outside the gene matches: 22. From germline, CDR1 is SGHVS and CDR2 FQNEAQ. The CDR3 consists of 19 residues. CDR3 in amino acids: CASSPTGRRAGGPGSEQYF. DNA for the CDR3: TGTGCCAGCAGCCCAACGGGTCGCAGAGCGGGAGGGCCGGGTAGCGAGCAGTACTTC. The variable domain in full, with the rest retrieved from reference TRBV7-8 and TRBJ2-7, is GAGVSQSPRYKVAKRGQDVALRCDPISGHVSLFWYQQALGQGPEFLTYFQNEAQLDKSGLPSDRFFAERPEGSVSTLKIQRTQQEDSAVYLCASSPTGRRAGGPGSEQYFGPGTRLTVT.